This TCR beta chain was recorded in a study of control samples from healthy donors and cancer patients. With 7 bases removed from V and 2 bases from J, the gap between germline ends came to 16 bases. Germline lookup yields CDR1 MNHEY and CDR2 SVGAGI. The length of the CDR3 is 15 residues. The method was immunoSEQ multiplex PCR; TCRdb's version includes in-frame clones alone and lacks a portion of them. Seen here are around 80,000 clones, 70% to 90% observed once, and the top ten hold 4.5% to 6%. This rearrangement joins TRBV6-5 to TRBJ2-3; D may correspond to TRBD1 or TRBD2 (5 bases each). The source material was blood. The sequence came from a woman in her forties or fifties in good health. For the CDR3, the DNA is TGTGCCAGCACGACAGCGGCAGGGCACACAGATACGCAGTATTTT. The encoded protein is CASTTAAGHTDTQYF.